These 28 T cell receptor beta chains came from one sample sequenced in a study of T-cell reconstitution after alpha-beta-depleted transplantation in children. Unique molecular identifiers featured in how the TCRbeta library was prepared. TCRdb re-derived calls from the PCR reads in MiXCR, one entry per CDR3 protein. The sample holds 220,000 or so distinct CDR3 sequences, roughly 8.2% seen once. The sequenced sample was PBMCs, mostly from graft donor cells, obtained 180 days after TCRalphabeta/CD19-depleted stem cell transplant. The origin of the receptors is a male patient under 18 who had a stem cell transplant for acute lymphoblastic leukemia, so the T cells may come from the graft donor.

The V gene is TRBV7-2, the J gene TRBJ2-1, with 8 positions matching TRBD2. CDR3 size: 13 residues. V gave up 0 bases and J gave up 13 bases; unmatched junction bases: 5. Germline V CDR1 and CDR2: SGHTA, FQGNSA. The CDR3 bases are TGTGCCAGCAGCTTAGCGAGCGGGAGAGCTCAGTTCTTC. It codes for CASSLASGRAQFF.

This clonotype was detected only a few times. V gene TRBV19 combines with J gene TRBJ2-2; D is unresolved. Looked up from germline, CDR1 is LNHDA and CDR2 is SQIVND (reference sequence). This CDR3 has 16 residues. V was pared by 4 bases and J by 3 bases, with 15 bases between. As DNA, the CDR3 is TGTGCCAGTAGTACCACGGGCGTGTTGGACACCGGGGAGCTGTTTTTT. Its protein product is CASSTTGVLDTGELFF.

The chain has TRBV5-1 and TRBJ2-6; perhaps TRBD1 as D (6 bases). From germline, CDR1 is SGHRS and CDR2 YFSETQ. V was shortened by 8 bases and J by 3 bases, with 12 bases between the two germline ends. This CDR3 region has 14 residues. CDR3 sequence (DNA): TGCGCCAGTGGGGGCAGGGATGGGGCCAACGTCCTGACTTTC. This encodes CASGGRDGANVLTF.

This clonotype was seen ten or more times. The J gene is TRBJ1-4, the V gene TRBV18, with D hard to call. This CDR3 comprises 13 residues. The germline gives CDR1 KGHSH, CDR2 LQKENI. V lost 0 bases to trimming and J lost 8 bases, with 7 bases between them. This CDR3 is CASSPPAGEKLFF. CDR3 DNA: TGTGCCAGCTCACCACCCGCTGGGGAAAAACTGTTTTTT.

The CDR3 spells CASSQENDNTEAFF. DNA for the CDR3: TGCGCCAGCAGCCAAGAAAACGATAACACTGAAGCTTTCTTT. The genes are TRBV4-3 and TRBJ1-1; D is uncertain. This CDR3 comprises 14 residues. Trimming left V 0 bases short and J 2 bases short, with 7 bases between. Germline V gene data show CDR1 as LGHNA and CDR2 as YSLEER.

The chain uses TRBV5-4 and TRBJ1-2; no reliable D call. Germline CDR1 is SGHNT and CDR2 is YYREEE (reference sequence). The CDR3 sequence is 14 residues long. The germline V and J ends were trimmed by 0 bases and 4 bases, with 10 bases remaining between them. The CDR3 is CASSLGYNLYGYTF. The DNA of the CDR3 is TGTGCCAGCAGCTTGGGGTACAACCTCTATGGCTACACCTTC.

This clonotype was counted ten times or more. The rearrangement joins TRBV28 to TRBJ2-3; D is unresolved. CDR3 length: 13 amino acids. The V end lost 3 bases, the J end lost 4 bases, and 8 bases lay between the germline ends. Germline values: CDR1 MDHEN, CDR2 SYDVKM. CDR3 loop: CASSFHMADTQYF. The CDR3 DNA follows: TGTGCCAGCAGTTTTCACATGGCAGATACGCAGTATTTT.

This clonotype has ten or more counts. This sequence joins TRBV6-1 and TRBJ1-6; the match to TRBD1 covers 7 bases. Germline-derived CDR1 and CDR2 are MNHNS and SASEGT. The V gene end was trimmed by 5 bases and the J gene end by 3 bases; junction bases not matched to a gene: 4. This CDR3 is built from 15 residues. The CDR3 here is CASSQHRGYNSPLHF. The DNA for the CDR3 is TGTGCCAGCAGTCAGCACAGGGGCTATAATTCACCCCTCCACTTT.

In this sample, this clonotype turned up many times. The rearrangement links TRBV5-6 to TRBJ1-5; possible D gene TRBD1, 5 bases. CDR1 and CDR2 (germline): SGHDT, YYEEEE. Between the trimmed V and J ends, which lost 3 bases and 3 bases, there was a span of 7 bases. The CDR3 has 13 amino acids. CDR3 sequence (DNA): TGTGCCAGCAGCTCTGGGACCAATCAGCCCCAGCATTTT. Translation: CASSSGTNQPQHF. Filled out from reference TRBV5-6 and TRBJ1-5, the complete variable domain reads DAGVTQSPTHLIKTRGQQVTLRCSPKSGHDTVSWYQQALGQGPQFIFQYYEEEERQRGNFPDRFSGHQFPNYSSELNVNALLLGDSALYLCASSSGTNQPQHFGDGTRLSIL.

Ten or more counts support this clonotype. The V call is TRBV20-1, the J call TRBJ2-3, with D possibly called TRBD1 or TRBD2 (6 bases each). In germline, CDR1 is DFQATT, CDR2 SNEGSKA (reference sequence). Trimming pared 6 bases from V and 14 bases from J, leaving 18 bases between. The CDR3 length is 11 residues. The CDR3 DNA reads TGCAGTGCCGCGACAGGAGGGTTACTGTATTTT. Protein: CSAATGGLLYF.

As to this clonotype: This clone may be a read error of a much larger clone one base away. The chain links TRBV4-1 to TRBJ2-1; D is perhaps TRBD1 or TRBD2 (6 bases each). CDR1 and CDR2 (germline): MGHRA, YSYEKL. V lost 3 bases and J lost 2, with 14 bases in between. There are 16 residues in the CDR3. CDR3 nucleotides: TGCGCCAGCAGCCACGAATCGGGGGCTGCCTACAATGAGCAGTTCTTC. It encodes CASSHESGAAYNEQFF.

This clonotype appeared many times. DNA for the CDR3: TGTGCCAGCAGCCAAGAGGGCGGGACATCCCTCTACGAGCAGTACTTC. It translates to CASSQEGGTSLYEQYF. The chain is built from TRBV4-2 and TRBJ2-7; tentatively, D is TRBD1 or TRBD2 (6 bases each). The V end was cut by 0 bases, the J end by 3 bases, with 15 bases between. This CDR3 is 16 amino acids long. Germline V CDR1 and CDR2: LGHNA, YNFKEQ.

This clonotype was counted many times. The chain recombines TRBV6-2 or TRBV6-3 with TRBJ1-1; a possible D gene is TRBD1 (5 bases). The CDR3 has 17 residues. V was shortened by 0 bases and J by 1 base, with 15 bases between the two germline ends. Looked up from germline, CDR1 is MNHEY and CDR2 is SVGEGT. CDR3 in amino acids: CASSYSWGLYTNTEAFF. Here the CDR3 DNA reads TGTGCCAGCAGTTACTCCTGGGGACTTTATACGAACACTGAAGCTTTCTTT.

This chain uses TRBV5-6 with TRBJ1-2; D gene ambiguous. V dropped 0 bases and J dropped 3 bases, with 6 bases sitting between them. Germline CDR1 and CDR2: SGHDT and YYEEEE. The CDR3 has 13 residues. CDR3 coding DNA: TGTGCCAGCAGCTTGGAGGCGGACTATGGCTACACCTTC. Translating it yields CASSLEADYGYTF.

This clonotype was observed many times. V usage is TRBV6-2 or TRBV6-3 and J usage is TRBJ2-1; TRBD2 matches 8 bases. Looked up from germline, CDR1 is MNHEY and CDR2 is SVGEGT. J lost 5 bases, V lost 3 bases, and 9 bases had no gene match. This CDR3 is 16 amino acids long. CDR3 amino acids: CASSYTPGLVNNEQFF. The CDR3 nucleotides read TGTGCCAGCAGTTATACCCCGGGACTAGTAAACAATGAGCAGTTCTTC.

This clonotype was picked up many times. V usage is TRBV29-1 and J usage is TRBJ2-1, with a tentative D call TRBD1 (6 bases). The CDR3 sequence is 13 residues long. CDR1 is SQVTM and CDR2 is ANQGSEA in the germline V gene. The V and J ends lost 4 bases and 4 bases respectively, with 11 bases between them. The CDR3 sequence is CSVGGQVYNEQFF. As DNA, the CDR3 is TGCAGCGTTGGGGGACAAGTATACAATGAGCAGTTCTTC.

This clonotype was found many times. The chain links TRBV6-1 to TRBJ1-2, with D hard to call. The V end lost 8 bases, the J end lost 2 bases, and 18 bases lay between the germline ends. CDR3 length equals 15 residues. Germline lookup yields CDR1 MNHNS and CDR2 SASEGT. CDR3 sequence: CASYGVDFVNYGYTF. In nucleotides, the CDR3 is TGTGCCAGCTACGGGGTGGATTTCGTCAACTATGGCTACACCTTC.

Details on this clonotype: It may be a read error: a sequence one base away is much more abundant. The chain carries TRBV6-5 and TRBJ1-2; 8 bases match TRBD1. The CDR3 loop spans 17 amino acids. Germline CDR1 reads MNHEY; CDR2 reads SVGAGI. The CDR3 reads CASSYRDRPPSNYGYPF. The DNA for the CDR3 is TGTGCCAGCAGTTACCGGGACAGGCCGCCCTCTAACTATGGCTACCCCTTC.

The chain is built from TRBV24-1 and TRBJ2-1; TRBD2 agrees at 10 bases. Germline V gene data show CDR1 as KGHDR and CDR2 as SFDVKD. CDR3 length: 16 residues. In DNA, the CDR3 is TGTGGGGCCTTTGATTTGAGCGCTAGCGGGAGCAATGAGCAGTTCTTC. Translation gives CGAFDLSASGSNEQFF.

This clonotype appeared many times. Relative to the germline gene, one junction end is altered; a read error may explain this. The rearrangement joins TRBV11-2 to TRBJ1-5; no definite D call. Germline lookup yields CDR1 SGHAT and CDR2 FQNNGV. This CDR3 has 13 amino acids. The CDR3 loop reads CASSLGVNHPQHF. The CDR3 nucleotides read TGTGCCAGCAGCTTGGGCGTGAATCATCCCCAGCATTTT.

This clonotype was seen repeatedly, ten times or more. The gene calls are TRBV12-3 or TRBV12-4 and TRBJ2-2; TRBD2 matches at 7 bases. The CDR3 totals 14 residues. V was clipped by 5 bases and J by 9 bases; unmatched bases: 9. The CDR3 bases are TGTGCCAGCAGTACCGGGACTACGGTTAGGGAGCTGTTTTTT. It encodes CASSTGTTVRELFF.

This clonotype was found many times. This sequence joins TRBV12-3 or TRBV12-4 and TRBJ2-3, with a weak D call TRBD2 (5 bases). With 3 bases removed from V and 0 bases from J, the gap between germline ends came to 16 bases. This CDR3 contains 17 residues. This chain's CDR3 is CASSFSPLATSTDTQYF. CDR3 in DNA: TGTGCCAGCAGTTTTTCCCCGCTAGCTACTAGCACAGATACGCAGTATTTT.

At least ten counts were recorded for this clonotype. This rearrangement joins TRBV5-1 to TRBJ2-7; 7 bases fit TRBD1. V gave up 3 bases and J gave up 3 bases; unmatched junction bases: 12. The CDR3 runs to 16 residues. The V gene's germline CDR1 is SGHRS and CDR2 YFSETQ. The CDR3 loop is CASSWSTGIGFYEQYF. CDR3 DNA sequence: TGCGCCAGCAGCTGGTCGACAGGGATTGGGTTCTACGAGCAGTACTTC.

The genes are TRBV12-3 or TRBV12-4 and TRBJ1-1; 8 bases map to TRBD1. The V gene end was trimmed by 11 bases and the J gene end by 0 bases; junction bases not matched to a gene: 20. This CDR3 spans 18 amino acids. The CDR3 DNA reads as TGTGCCTTCAGTTCTTCGACAGGGGCGGGGGTGTTGAACACTGAAGCTTTCTTT. Translated, it gives CAFSSSTGAGVLNTEAFF.

The sample holds many counts of this clonotype. The chain is built from TRBV6-5 and TRBJ1-2; D unclear. Trimming took off 2 bases at V and 7 bases at J, with 5 bases between the two ends. Germline V gene lookup returns CDR1 MNHEY and CDR2 SVGAGI. The CDR3 covers 11 residues. Written as DNA, the CDR3 is TGTGCCAGCAGTTACGAAGGTGGCTACACCTTC. Protein: CASSYEGGYTF.

This clonotype was observed a handful of times. This chain joins TRBV19 and TRBJ2-1, with a weak D call TRBD1 (6 bases). There are 15 residues in the CDR3. CDR1 is LNHDA, CDR2 SQIVND, per germline (reference sequence). The germline V and J ends were trimmed by 9 bases and 0 bases, with 15 bases remaining between them. The chain's CDR3 is CASTDSPSSYNEQFF. CDR3 DNA: TGTGCCAGCACGGACAGCCCGAGCTCCTACAATGAGCAGTTCTTC.

This clonotype has ten or more counts. This rearrangement joins TRBV27 to TRBJ1-5; 8 nucleotides match TRBD1. CDR1 MNHEY and CDR2 SMNVEV come from the germline V gene (reference sequence). Losses at the gene ends were 3 bases for V and 3 bases for J; bases not matched to a gene: 7. The CDR3 runs to 16 residues. The CDR3 sequence is CASSFEPTGANQPQHF. The CDR3 DNA is TGTGCCAGCAGTTTTGAGCCGACAGGGGCCAATCAGCCCCAGCATTTT.

This clonotype was picked up a small number of times. The V and J genes are TRBV12-5 and TRBJ2-5; the D gene could be TRBD1 or TRBD2 (5 bases each). Germline lookup yields CDR1 LGHNT and CDR2 FRNRAP. There are 13 residues in the CDR3. Trimming removed 7 bases at V and 5 bases at J, with 14 bases between. CDR3 amino acids: CASAPLWGETQYF. In DNA, the CDR3 is TGTGCTAGTGCTCCCCTCTGGGGGGAGACCCAGTACTTC.